This T cell receptor beta chain was captured in a study of OX40 agonist ivuxolimab in advanced cancers. The study's findings and limits: Both CD4+ and CD8+ T cell populations in blood had undergone clonal expansion by week 6 at 0.1 to 3.0 mg/kg.

V shed 6 bases and J 5 bases; nucleotides not matched to a gene: 8. This CDR3 is built from 16 residues. Germline V gene sequence: CDR1 SGHRS, CDR2 YFSETQ. Sequencing was performed with immunoSEQ multiplex PCR; in TCRdb, only in-frame clones are kept and a portion is missing. The table includes roughly 71,000 clones, more than 65% detected once. Notes on this clone: Its antigen is currently unknown.

This clonotype was sampled from an adult with an advanced solid tumor such as melanoma, head and neck, liver or kidney cancer. The specimen comprised CD4+ or CD8+ T cells sorted from blood, sampled in a trial of the OX40 agonist ivuxolimab. The V and J genes are TRBV5-1 and TRBJ2-1, with 13 bases that match TRBD2. CDR3 loop: CASTELTSGRDNEQFF. The CDR3 DNA sequence: TGCGCCAGCACCGAATTAACTAGCGGGAGGGACAATGAGCAGTTCTTC.